This TCR beta chain was obtained from a study of blood T cells in healthy people across ages. Study-level points and caveats: Getting older went along with TCR beta diversity per million T cells dropping roughly linearly. Observed TCR beta diversity showed a strong correlation with the percentage of naive T cells as measured by flow cytometry.

The authors drew approximately 9 milliliters of peripheral blood from each donor. Total RNA, at least 5.5 micrograms per sample, was extracted from PBMCs. V lost 2 bases to trimming and J lost 13 bases, with 21 bases between them. Germline V gene sequence: CDR1 SGHTA, CDR2 FQGNSA. CDR3 size: 15 residues. This clonotype was detected only a few times. What it recognizes is unknown. Using a J-beta primer mix together with a sample-barcoded 5' primer, a second PCR was run for about 7 to 12 cycles. TCRdb redid the calling of the 5' RACE reads with MiXCR, one entry per CDR3 protein. Here the sample spans some 1.8 million distinct CDR3 sequences, 35% to 50% being singletons.

The specimen sequenced was blood. The chain joins TRBV7-2 to TRBJ2-4, with D uncertain. The TCR sequence derives from a human donor in good health. The CDR3 reads CASSLSSDGRNEQYF. The CDR3 coding sequence is TGTGCCAGCAGCTTATCCTCCGACGGAAGGAATGAGCAGTACTTC. Full variable domain (remainder filled in from reference TRBV7-2 and TRBJ2-4): GAGVSQSPSNKVTEKGKDVELRCDPISGHTALYWYRQSLGQGLEFLIYFQGNSAPDKSGLPSDRFSAERTGGSVSTLTIQRTQQEDSAVYLCASSLSSDGRNEQYFGAGTRLSVL.